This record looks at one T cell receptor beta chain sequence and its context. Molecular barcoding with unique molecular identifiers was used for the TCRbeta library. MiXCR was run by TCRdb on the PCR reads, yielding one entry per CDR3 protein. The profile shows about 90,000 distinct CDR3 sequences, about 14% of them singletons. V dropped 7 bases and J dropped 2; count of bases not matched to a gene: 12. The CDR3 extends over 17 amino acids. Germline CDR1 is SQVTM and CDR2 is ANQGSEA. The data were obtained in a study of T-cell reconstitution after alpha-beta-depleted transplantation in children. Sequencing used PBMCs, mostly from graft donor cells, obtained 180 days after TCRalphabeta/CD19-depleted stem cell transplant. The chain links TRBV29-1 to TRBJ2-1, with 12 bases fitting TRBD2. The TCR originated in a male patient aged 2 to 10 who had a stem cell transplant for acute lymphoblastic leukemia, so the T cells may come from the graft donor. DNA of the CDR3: TGCAGCGCAAAACGGTGGACTAGCGGGAATCCCTACAATGAGCAGTTCTTC. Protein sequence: CSAKRWTSGNPYNEQFF.